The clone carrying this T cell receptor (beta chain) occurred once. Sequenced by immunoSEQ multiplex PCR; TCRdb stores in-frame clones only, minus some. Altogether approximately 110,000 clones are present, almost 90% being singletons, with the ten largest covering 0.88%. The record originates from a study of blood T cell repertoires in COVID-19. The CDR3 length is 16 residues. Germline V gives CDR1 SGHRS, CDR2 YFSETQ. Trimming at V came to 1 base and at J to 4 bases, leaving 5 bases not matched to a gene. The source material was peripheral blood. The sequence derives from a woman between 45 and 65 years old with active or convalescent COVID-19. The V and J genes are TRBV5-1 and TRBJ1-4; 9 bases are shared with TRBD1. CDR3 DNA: TGCGCCAGCAGCTTGACAGGGGGCAGAAGTAATGAAAAACTGTTTTTT. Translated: CASSLTGGRSNEKLFF.